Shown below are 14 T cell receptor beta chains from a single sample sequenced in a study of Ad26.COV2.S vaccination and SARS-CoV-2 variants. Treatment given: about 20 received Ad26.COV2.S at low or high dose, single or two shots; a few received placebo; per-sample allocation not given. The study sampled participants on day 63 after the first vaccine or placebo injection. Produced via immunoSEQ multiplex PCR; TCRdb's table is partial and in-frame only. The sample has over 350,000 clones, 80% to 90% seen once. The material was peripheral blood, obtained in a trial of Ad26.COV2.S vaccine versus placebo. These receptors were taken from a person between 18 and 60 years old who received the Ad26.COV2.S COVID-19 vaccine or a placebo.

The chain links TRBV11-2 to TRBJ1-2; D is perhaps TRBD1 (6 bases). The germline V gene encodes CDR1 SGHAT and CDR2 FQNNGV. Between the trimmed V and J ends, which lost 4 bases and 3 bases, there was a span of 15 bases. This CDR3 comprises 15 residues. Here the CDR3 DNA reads TGTGCCAGCAGCTCCCTCAGGGGAAACGACTATGGCTACACCTTC. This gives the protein CASSSLRGNDYGYTF.

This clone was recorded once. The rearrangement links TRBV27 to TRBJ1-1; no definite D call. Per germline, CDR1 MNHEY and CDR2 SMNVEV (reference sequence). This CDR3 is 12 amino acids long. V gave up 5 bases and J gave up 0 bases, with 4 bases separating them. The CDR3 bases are TGTGCCAGCAGTCGCTTGAACACTGAAGCTTTCTTT. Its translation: CASSRLNTEAFF.

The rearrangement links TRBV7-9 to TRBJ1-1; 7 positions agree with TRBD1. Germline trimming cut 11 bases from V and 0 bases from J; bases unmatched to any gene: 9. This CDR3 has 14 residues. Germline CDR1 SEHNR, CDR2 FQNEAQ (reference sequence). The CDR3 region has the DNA TGTGCCGGAAAGGGACAGAACATGAACACTGAAGCTTTCTTT. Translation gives CAGKGQNMNTEAFF.

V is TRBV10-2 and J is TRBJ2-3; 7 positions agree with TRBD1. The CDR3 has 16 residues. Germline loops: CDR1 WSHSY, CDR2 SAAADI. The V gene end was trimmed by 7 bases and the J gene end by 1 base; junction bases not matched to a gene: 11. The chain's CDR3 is CASIRNRGRGTDTQYF. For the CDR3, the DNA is TGCGCCAGCATCCGTAACAGGGGACGTGGCACAGATACGCAGTATTTT.

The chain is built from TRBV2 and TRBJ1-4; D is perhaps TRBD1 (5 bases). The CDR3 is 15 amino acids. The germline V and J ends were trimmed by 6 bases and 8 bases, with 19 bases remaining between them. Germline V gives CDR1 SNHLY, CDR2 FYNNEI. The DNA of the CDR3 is TGTGCCAGCAGCCCTAGGTCAGGGACGTACGAAAAACTGTTTTTT. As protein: CASSPRSGTYEKLFF.

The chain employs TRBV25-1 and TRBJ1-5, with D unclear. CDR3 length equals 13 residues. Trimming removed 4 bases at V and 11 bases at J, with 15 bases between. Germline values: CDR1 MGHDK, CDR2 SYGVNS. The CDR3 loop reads CASSARTGEAQHF. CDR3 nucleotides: TGTGCCAGCAGTGCCCGGACGGGAGAGGCCCAGCATTTT.

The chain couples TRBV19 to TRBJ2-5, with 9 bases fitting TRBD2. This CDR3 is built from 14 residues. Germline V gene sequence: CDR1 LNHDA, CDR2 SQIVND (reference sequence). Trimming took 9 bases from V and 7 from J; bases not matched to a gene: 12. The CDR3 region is CASGTGLAERTQYF. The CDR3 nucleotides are TGTGCCAGCGGTACGGGACTAGCTGAGAGGACCCAGTACTTC.

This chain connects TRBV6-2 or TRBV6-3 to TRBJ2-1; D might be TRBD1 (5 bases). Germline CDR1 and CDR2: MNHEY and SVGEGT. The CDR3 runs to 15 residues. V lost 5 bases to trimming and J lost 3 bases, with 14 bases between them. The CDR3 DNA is TGTGCCAGCAGTGCAGACAGCTTCAACTACAATGAGCAGTTCTTC. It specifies CASSADSFNYNEQFF.

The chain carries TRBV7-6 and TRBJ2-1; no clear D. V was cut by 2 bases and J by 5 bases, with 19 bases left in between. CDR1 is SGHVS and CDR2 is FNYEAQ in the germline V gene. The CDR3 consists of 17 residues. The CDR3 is CASSLPAMVGANNEQFF. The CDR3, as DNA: TGTGCCAGCAGCTTACCCGCGATGGTAGGAGCCAACAATGAGCAGTTCTTC.

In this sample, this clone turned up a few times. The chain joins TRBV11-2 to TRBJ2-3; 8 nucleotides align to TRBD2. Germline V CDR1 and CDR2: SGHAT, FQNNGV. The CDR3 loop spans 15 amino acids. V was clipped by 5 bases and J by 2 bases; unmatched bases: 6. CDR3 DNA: TGTGCCAGCAGCCTTAGCGGGGTCCCCACAGATACGCAGTATTTT. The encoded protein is CASSLSGVPTDTQYF.

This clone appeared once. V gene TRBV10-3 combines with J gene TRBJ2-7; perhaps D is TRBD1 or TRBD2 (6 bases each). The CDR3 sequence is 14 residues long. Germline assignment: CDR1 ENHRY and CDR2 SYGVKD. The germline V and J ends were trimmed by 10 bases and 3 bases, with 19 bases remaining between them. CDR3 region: CASLATEQGYEQYF. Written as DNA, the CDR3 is TGTGCCAGCCTAGCGACGGAACAGGGCTACGAGCAGTACTTC.

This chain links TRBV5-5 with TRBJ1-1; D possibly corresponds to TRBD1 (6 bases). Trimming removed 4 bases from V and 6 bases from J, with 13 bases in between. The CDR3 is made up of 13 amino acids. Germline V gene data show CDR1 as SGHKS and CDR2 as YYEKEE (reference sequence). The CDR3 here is CASSLQGTAEAFF. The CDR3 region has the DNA TGTGCCAGCAGCCTTCAGGGGACTGCTGAAGCTTTCTTT.

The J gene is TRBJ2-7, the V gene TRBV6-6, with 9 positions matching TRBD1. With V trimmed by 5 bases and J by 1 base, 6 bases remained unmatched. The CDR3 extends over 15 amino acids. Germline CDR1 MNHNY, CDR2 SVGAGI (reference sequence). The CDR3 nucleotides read TGTGCCAGCAGTCAGGACAGGGGAGTATCCTACGAGCAGTACTTC. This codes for CASSQDRGVSYEQYF.

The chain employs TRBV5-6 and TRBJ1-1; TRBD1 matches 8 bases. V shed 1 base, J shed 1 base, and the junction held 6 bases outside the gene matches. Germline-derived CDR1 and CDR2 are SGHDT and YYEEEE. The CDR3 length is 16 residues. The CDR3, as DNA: TGTGCCAGCAGCTTGAGGGACAGGATTTCGAACACTGAAGCTTTCTTT. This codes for CASSLRDRISNTEAFF.